Ten or more counts support the clone carrying this T cell receptor beta chain. What it recognizes is unknown. The record originates from a study of T cells after yellow fever vaccination. The CDR3 contains 13 residues. V was pared by 5 bases and J by 3 bases, with 3 bases of the junction left unmatched. General observations from the study: Post-booster reappearance was seen for most primary-vaccination clones (around 96% CD4, roughly 88% CD8). The secondary response peaked faster, at day 5 versus 15, but was weaker.

MiXCR, run by TCRdb on the 5' RACE reads, gives a single entry per CDR3 protein. Found here are about 320,000 distinct CDR3 sequences, approximately 12% of them singletons; the top ten hold approximately 3%. This specimen was CD4+ T cells sorted from PBMCs, taken 45 days after the yellow fever booster vaccination. This clonotype was obtained from a man between 18 and 35 years old who received the YFV17D yellow fever vaccine. The rearrangement uses TRBV12-3 or TRBV12-4 and TRBJ2-7, with 8 positions matching TRBD1. The CDR3 DNA follows: TGTGCCAGCAGTCGAGGACAGGGCTACGAGCAGTACTTC. Its translation is CASSRGQGYEQYF.